The 6 T cell receptor beta chains in this list originate from one sample, sequenced in a study. TCRdb ran MiXCR on the 5' RACE reads and lists one entry per CDR3 protein. The sample includes roughly 4,900 distinct CDR3 sequences, around three quarters of them seen just once. What was sequenced was naive CD4+ T cells sorted from blood. Subset in this sample: naive CD4+ T cells, CD4+CD45RA+CD25-. These TCRs come from a female donor with breast cancer.

The chain recombines TRBV12-3 or TRBV12-4 with TRBJ2-3, with 14 bases matching TRBD2. V shed 5 bases and J 4 bases; nucleotides not matched to a gene: 8. CDR3 length equals 17 residues. CDR3 protein: CASSTPGTSGSSDTQYF. Here the CDR3 DNA reads TGTGCCAGCAGTACGCCGGGGACTAGCGGGAGTTCAGATACGCAGTATTTT.

The genes are TRBV6-5 and TRBJ1-2; D is undetermined. The CDR3 totals 16 residues. Between the trimmed V and J ends, which lost 5 bases and 4 bases, there was a span of 20 bases. In germline, CDR1 is MNHEY, CDR2 SVGAGI. CDR3 residues: CASSPTFRSPSYGYTF. DNA of the CDR3: TGTGCCAGCAGTCCCACTTTCCGTAGTCCGTCCTATGGCTACACCTTC.

This clonotype was seen more than once but under ten times. The chain carries TRBV11-2 and TRBJ2-5, with 9 nucleotides matching TRBD2. The CDR3 covers 17 residues. The V and J ends lost 5 bases and 1 base, in that order; junction bases with no gene match: 11. From germline, CDR1 is SGHAT and CDR2 FQNNGV. CDR3 DNA sequence: TGTGCCAGCAGCCGTACTATGCGGGGGGGTTTCCAAGAGACCCAGTACTTC. Translated, it gives CASSRTMRGGFQETQYF. The full variable domain, its missing parts supplied by reference TRBV11-2 and TRBJ2-5, is EAGVAQSPRYKIIEKRQSVAFWCNPISGHATLYWYQQILGQGPKLLIQFQNNGVVDDSQLPKDRFSAERLKGVDSTLKIQPAKLEDSAVYLCASSRTMRGGFQETQYFGPGTRLLVL.

The rearrangement uses TRBV6-5 and TRBJ2-1; D not certain. The CDR3 loop spans 12 amino acids. Germline loops: CDR1 MNHEY, CDR2 SVGAGI. Between the trimmed V and J ends, which lost 4 bases and 3 bases, there was a span of 4 bases. CDR3 nucleotides: TGTGCCAGCAGTTCAATCTACAATGAGCAGTTCTTC. Protein sequence: CASSSIYNEQFF.

This clonotype has just one count. The chain's CDR3 is CASSQGQETDTQYF. DNA of the CDR3: TGTGCCAGCAGCCAAGGACAAGAAACAGATACGCAGTATTTT. The chain links TRBV4-2 to TRBJ2-3; D is unclear. This CDR3 spans 14 amino acids. Germline V gives CDR1 LGHNA, CDR2 YNFKEQ. V was pared by 1 base and J by 3 bases, with 8 bases between.

The V gene is TRBV12-3 or TRBV12-4, the J gene TRBJ2-5; 8 bases are a match to TRBD2. This CDR3 has 14 residues. The V segment lost 5 bases and the J segment 7 bases; nucleotides outside the gene matches: 9. In DNA form, the CDR3 reads TGTGCCAGCAGTACGGGGGGGGGCCGGGTGACCCAGTACTTC. Its translation is CASSTGGGRVTQYF.